This is a list of T cell receptor beta chains from one sample in a study of blood T cell repertoires in COVID-19. Some clones are missing from TCRdb's copy, which holds only in-frame ones; the method was immunoSEQ multiplex PCR. The sample yields a few hundred thousand clones, roughly 90% seen once. Material: PBMCs or T cells enriched from blood (not recorded which). The receptors derive from a woman aged 25 to 39 who had been exposed to COVID-19. Each CDR3 is given with its conserved first and last residue. Fields, in order: clone size, D gene, CDR3 length, J gene, V gene, CDR3 DNA, CDR3 protein. A D gene is named only where the DNA matches it firmly. Expanded clones are given a class, and other clones once, few, many or no size at all.

abundance: NA; d_gene: TRBD2; len: 14; j_gene: TRBJ2-1; v_gene: TRBV2; CDR3nt: TGTGCCAGCGGGAGACTAGCGGGAATCAGTGAGCAGTTCTTC; CDR3aa: CASGRLAGISEQFF
abundance: NA; d_gene: NA; len: 14; j_gene: TRBJ1-1; v_gene: TRBV5-6; CDR3nt: TGTGCCAGCAGCCCGGTTCGGGGGAACACTGAAGCTTTCTTT; CDR3aa: CASSPVRGNTEAFF
abundance: NA; d_gene: TRBD1; len: 15; j_gene: TRBJ2-5; v_gene: TRBV28; CDR3nt: TGTGCCAGCAGTCCTATACAGGGGGGTTCAGAGACCCAGTACTTC; CDR3aa: CASSPIQGGSETQYF
abundance: NA; d_gene: NA; len: 15; j_gene: TRBJ2-7; v_gene: TRBV6-1; CDR3nt: TGTGCCAGCAGTGACCCCGGGCTAGCTGTCTACGAGCAGTACTTC; CDR3aa: CASSDPGLAVYEQYF
abundance: NA; d_gene: NA; len: 10; j_gene: TRBJ2-3; v_gene: TRBV27; CDR3nt: TGTGCCAGCTATACAGATACGCAGTATTTT; CDR3aa: CASYTDTQYF
abundance: once; d_gene: TRBD1; len: 14; j_gene: TRBJ1-5; v_gene: TRBV6-1; CDR3nt: TGTGCCAGCAGTGATCGAGGGGGCTGGCAGCCCCAGCATTTT; CDR3aa: CASSDRGGWQPQHF
abundance: NA; d_gene: TRBD1; len: 15; j_gene: TRBJ1-1; v_gene: TRBV2; CDR3nt: TGTGCCAGCAGTGACCAAGACAGGGTGAGCACTGAAGCTTTCTTT; CDR3aa: CASSDQDRVSTEAFF
abundance: once; d_gene: NA; len: 16; j_gene: TRBJ2-1; v_gene: TRBV4-1; CDR3nt: TGCGCCAGCAGCCAAGAAGGAGGGAGAGTCTACAATGAGCAGTTCTTC; CDR3aa: CASSQEGGRVYNEQFF
abundance: NA; d_gene: TRBD2; len: 16; j_gene: TRBJ2-2; v_gene: TRBV2; CDR3nt: TGTGCCAGCAGGGGCGGGACTAGCGGGACGGCCGGGGAGCTGTTTTTT; CDR3aa: CASRGGTSGTAGELFF
abundance: few; d_gene: NA; len: 15; j_gene: TRBJ1-6; v_gene: TRBV28; CDR3nt: TGTGCCAGTTCAGAGGGGCCCGGGGGTAATTCACCCCTCCACTTT; CDR3aa: CASSEGPGGNSPLHF
abundance: NA; d_gene: TRBD1; len: 15; j_gene: TRBJ1-1; v_gene: TRBV28; CDR3nt: TGTGCCAGCAGTCACGGGACAGCCCAGAGGGCTGAAGCTTTCTTT; CDR3aa: CASSHGTAQRAEAFF
abundance: NA; d_gene: NA; len: 12; j_gene: TRBJ1-4; v_gene: TRBV29-1; CDR3nt: TGCAGCGCTCTCGGTGGTAATGAAAAACTGTTTTTT; CDR3aa: CSALGGNEKLFF
abundance: once; d_gene: NA; len: 15; j_gene: TRBJ1-5; v_gene: TRBV2; CDR3nt: TGTGCCAGCAGTGAAGGAGTTGGCCGAGGTTGGCCCCAGCATTTT; CDR3aa: CASSEGVGRGWPQHF
abundance: NA; d_gene: TRBD1; len: 13; j_gene: TRBJ1-2; v_gene: TRBV29-1; CDR3nt: TGCAGCGCCCGAGGACAGGCTAACTATGGCTACACCTTC; CDR3aa: CSARGQANYGYTF
abundance: NA; d_gene: TRBD1; len: 14; j_gene: TRBJ2-5; v_gene: TRBV6-2/TRBV6-3; CDR3nt: TGTGCCAGCAGTAACAGGGGGAGTAGGGAGACCCAGTACTTC; CDR3aa: CASSNRGSRETQYF
abundance: NA; d_gene: TRBD2; len: 16; j_gene: TRBJ2-2; v_gene: TRBV19; CDR3nt: TGTGCCAGTAGTCTCGTAGCGGGGATGAACACCGGGGAGCTGTTTTTT; CDR3aa: CASSLVAGMNTGELFF
abundance: NA; d_gene: NA; len: 15; j_gene: TRBJ2-5; v_gene: TRBV19; CDR3nt: TGTGCCAGTAGTAAATCCACCTTTAGCCAAGAGACCCAGTACTTC; CDR3aa: CASSKSTFSQETQYF
abundance: NA; d_gene: TRBD1; len: 15; j_gene: TRBJ1-5; v_gene: TRBV27; CDR3nt: TGTGCCAGCAGTCCTGGACAGGGCCCCAATCAGCCCCAGCATTTT; CDR3aa: CASSPGQGPNQPQHF
abundance: NA; d_gene: TRBD2; len: 15; j_gene: TRBJ2-7; v_gene: TRBV7-3; CDR3nt: TGTGCCAGCAGCTTAGCGGGAGTCGGCTCCTACGAGCAGTACTTC; CDR3aa: CASSLAGVGSYEQYF
abundance: NA; d_gene: NA; len: 12; j_gene: TRBJ2-5; v_gene: TRBV29-1; CDR3nt: TGCAGCGTTGGGACAGTAGAAGAGACCCAGTACTTC; CDR3aa: CSVGTVEETQYF
abundance: NA; d_gene: NA; len: 15; j_gene: TRBJ1-5; v_gene: TRBV27; CDR3nt: TGTGCCAGCAGTCCAATCCCCCTAGGAGGTCAGCCCCAGCATTTT; CDR3aa: CASSPIPLGGQPQHF
abundance: NA; d_gene: NA; len: 13; j_gene: TRBJ1-1; v_gene: TRBV3-1/TRBV3-2; CDR3nt: TGTGCCAGCAGCCTGTATGTCAACACTGAAGCTTTCTTT; CDR3aa: CASSLYVNTEAFF
abundance: NA; d_gene: TRBD2; len: 17; j_gene: TRBJ2-5; v_gene: TRBV3-1/TRBV3-2; CDR3nt: TGTGCCAGCAGCCAAGTGCCAAGCGGGAGGCTCCAAGAGACCCAGTACTTC; CDR3aa: CASSQVPSGRLQETQYF
abundance: NA; d_gene: NA; len: 12; j_gene: TRBJ2-1; v_gene: TRBV7-9; CDR3nt: TGTGCCAGCAGCTTGTCCTCCCGTGAGCAGTTCTTC; CDR3aa: CASSLSSREQFF
abundance: NA; d_gene: NA; len: 15; j_gene: TRBJ2-1; v_gene: TRBV24-1; CDR3nt: TGTGCCACCAGTGAACCAGACAGGTCAGGGAATGAGCAGTTCTTC; CDR3aa: CATSEPDRSGNEQFF
abundance: NA; d_gene: TRBD2; len: 16; j_gene: TRBJ2-1; v_gene: TRBV9; CDR3nt: TGTGCCAGCAGCGTAGGTTCCGGGAGGTCGTACAATGAGCAGTTCTTC; CDR3aa: CASSVGSGRSYNEQFF
abundance: NA; d_gene: NA; len: 14; j_gene: TRBJ2-7; v_gene: TRBV18; CDR3nt: TGTGCCAGCTCACCCTCAGACATCCTAAACGAGCAGTACTTC; CDR3aa: CASSPSDILNEQYF
abundance: NA; d_gene: NA; len: 12; j_gene: TRBJ1-1; v_gene: TRBV11-3; CDR3nt: TGTGCCAGCAGCCCTCTGGGAGGAAAAGGCCTTTTT; CDR3aa: CASSPLGGKGLF
abundance: NA; d_gene: NA; len: 15; j_gene: TRBJ2-6; v_gene: TRBV18; CDR3nt: TGTGCCAGCTCACCCTCGAGCTCTGGGGCCAACGTCCTGACTTTC; CDR3aa: CASSPSSSGANVLTF
abundance: few; d_gene: NA; len: 15; j_gene: TRBJ2-3; v_gene: TRBV2; CDR3nt: TGTGCCAGCAGTGAACAACAGGTCAGCACAGATACGCAGTATTTT; CDR3aa: CASSEQQVSTDTQYF
abundance: NA; d_gene: TRBD1; len: 16; j_gene: TRBJ2-1; v_gene: TRBV11-3; CDR3nt: TGTGCCAGCAGCTTCGGGGGTCAGGACAGGGGCAATGAGCAGTTCTTC; CDR3aa: CASSFGGQDRGNEQFF
abundance: NA; d_gene: TRBD1; len: 14; j_gene: TRBJ1-6; v_gene: TRBV6-5; CDR3nt: TGTGCCAGCACCCCGGGACAGGGCTATGCACCCCTCCACTTT; CDR3aa: CASTPGQGYAPLHF
abundance: NA; d_gene: NA; len: 14; j_gene: TRBJ2-3; v_gene: TRBV9; CDR3nt: TGTGCCAGCAGCGCGACAGGTAGCACAGATACGCAGTATTTT; CDR3aa: CASSATGSTDTQYF
abundance: NA; d_gene: NA; len: 13; j_gene: TRBJ2-1; v_gene: TRBV2; CDR3nt: TGTGCCAGCAGTGTCGGTGGCTACAATGAGCAGTTCTTC; CDR3aa: CASSVGGYNEQFF
abundance: NA; d_gene: NA; len: 16; j_gene: TRBJ1-4; v_gene: TRBV10-3; CDR3nt: TGTGCCATCAGGCCCGCCGGAGGGGCGGGCGATGAAAAACTGTTTTTT; CDR3aa: CAIRPAGGAGDEKLFF
abundance: NA; d_gene: NA; len: 12; j_gene: TRBJ2-3; v_gene: TRBV28; CDR3nt: TGTGCCAGCAGTCTTTTCCGGGATACGCAGTATTTT; CDR3aa: CASSLFRDTQYF
abundance: NA; d_gene: TRBD2; len: 15; j_gene: TRBJ2-7; v_gene: TRBV9; CDR3nt: TGTGCCAGCAGCGCAGGACTAGCGGGGTCCTACGAGCAGTACTTC; CDR3aa: CASSAGLAGSYEQYF
abundance: NA; d_gene: NA; len: 15; j_gene: TRBJ2-1; v_gene: TRBV10-1; CDR3nt: TGCGCCAGCAGTGAGTCGAGGACTCTCTGGGGTGAGCAGTTCTTC; CDR3aa: CASSESRTLWGEQFF
abundance: NA; d_gene: TRBD1; len: 15; j_gene: TRBJ1-1; v_gene: TRBV28; CDR3nt: TGTGCCAGCAGTTTAGCCGGACAGGGTCGGACTGAAGCTTTCTTT; CDR3aa: CASSLAGQGRTEAFF
abundance: NA; d_gene: NA; len: 15; j_gene: TRBJ2-7; v_gene: TRBV13; CDR3nt: TGTGCCAGCAGCTTAGGACCGGCAGGGCACTACGAGCAGTACTTC; CDR3aa: CASSLGPAGHYEQYF
abundance: NA; d_gene: TRBD2; len: 14; j_gene: TRBJ2-1; v_gene: TRBV28; CDR3nt: TGTGCCAGCAGGGCCGGGACTACAAACAATGAGCAGTTCTTC; CDR3aa: CASRAGTTNNEQFF
abundance: few; d_gene: TRBD1; len: 14; j_gene: TRBJ2-7; v_gene: TRBV7-6; CDR3nt: TGTGCCAGCAGCCAGGGACAGGGGTCCTACGAGCAGTACTTC; CDR3aa: CASSQGQGSYEQYF
abundance: NA; d_gene: TRBD1; len: 15; j_gene: TRBJ2-7; v_gene: TRBV6-5; CDR3nt: TGTGCCAGCAGTTCCCCAGGGACAGGGTCCTACGAGCAGTACTTC; CDR3aa: CASSSPGTGSYEQYF
abundance: NA; d_gene: TRBD1; len: 19; j_gene: TRBJ2-5; v_gene: TRBV5-1; CDR3nt: TGCGCCAGCAGCTTGGTTGTCCTTGTGGGCAGGGGGTCCGGAGAGACCCAGTACTTC; CDR3aa: CASSLVVLVGRGSGETQYF
abundance: NA; d_gene: NA; len: 15; j_gene: TRBJ2-7; v_gene: TRBV27; CDR3nt: TGTGCCAGCAGCCTAGCGCGGGCAATCGAAGGCGAGCAGTACTTC; CDR3aa: CASSLARAIEGEQYF